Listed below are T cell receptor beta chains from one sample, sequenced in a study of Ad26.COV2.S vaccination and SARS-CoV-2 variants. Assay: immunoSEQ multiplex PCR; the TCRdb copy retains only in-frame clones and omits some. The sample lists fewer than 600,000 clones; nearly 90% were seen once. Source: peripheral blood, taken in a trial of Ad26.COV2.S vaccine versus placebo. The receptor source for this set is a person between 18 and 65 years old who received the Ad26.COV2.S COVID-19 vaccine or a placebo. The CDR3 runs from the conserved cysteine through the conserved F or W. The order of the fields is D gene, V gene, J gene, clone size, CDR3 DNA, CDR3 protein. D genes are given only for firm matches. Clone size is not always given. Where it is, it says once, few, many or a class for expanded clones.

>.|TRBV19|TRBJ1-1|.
TGTGCCAGTAGTATAGATGAGGATCTGGAATGGACTGAAGCTTTCTTT
CASSIDEDLEWTEAFF
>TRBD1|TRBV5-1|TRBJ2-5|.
TGCGCCAGCAGCTTGCAGGGGGTGGAGACCCAGTACTTC
CASSLQGVETQYF
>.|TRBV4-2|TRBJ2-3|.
TGTGCCAGCAGCCAAGGTCTGCCCGGCACAGATACGCAGTATTTT
CASSQGLPGTDTQYF
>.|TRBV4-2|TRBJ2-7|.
TGTGCCAGCAGCCAAGATGTTCCTAACCCGCAGTACTTC
CASSQDVPNPQYF
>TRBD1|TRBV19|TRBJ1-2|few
TGTGCCAGTAGTACTGGGACAGGCTATGGCTACACCTTC
CASSTGTGYGYTF
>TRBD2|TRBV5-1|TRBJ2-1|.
TGCGCCAGCAGCTTGACCGGACTAGCTGAGCAGTTCTTC
CASSLTGLAEQFF
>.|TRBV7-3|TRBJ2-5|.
TGTGCCAGCAGCCCTAACCCCCAAGAGACCCAGTACTTC
CASSPNPQETQYF
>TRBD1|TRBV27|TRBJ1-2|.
TGTGCCAGCAGTTTACAGGGACAGCCTTTTTATGGCTACACCTTC
CASSLQGQPFYGYTF
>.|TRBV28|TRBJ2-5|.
TGTGCCAGCAAATGGGGGGGCACCCAAGAGACCCAGTACTTC
CASKWGGTQETQYF
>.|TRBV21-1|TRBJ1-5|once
TGTGCCAGCAGCAAACCAGCTTATCCTGGGAATAATCAGCCCCAGCATTTT
CASSKPAYPGNNQPQHF
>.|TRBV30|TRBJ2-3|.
TGTGCCTGGGGCAGGGGGGCTGGGGGGGGTACGCAGTATTTT
CAWGRGAGGGTQYF
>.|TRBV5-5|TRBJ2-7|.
TGTGCCACCCGGGGCCTTAGCTCCTACGAGCAGTACTTC
CATRGLSSYEQYF
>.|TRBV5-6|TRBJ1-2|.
TGTGCCAGCAGCTTGGGATACCTTAGCTATCCTGGCCATGGCTACACCTTC
CASSLGYLSYPGHGYTF
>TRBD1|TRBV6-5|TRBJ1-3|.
TGTGCCACCCTGGACAGGGGGCATGGAAACACCATATATTTT
CATLDRGHGNTIYF
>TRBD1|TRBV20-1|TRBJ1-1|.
TGCAGTGCCTCCACAGGGGTACGAGCTTTCTTT
CSASTGVRAFF
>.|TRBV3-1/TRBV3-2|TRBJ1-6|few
TGTGCCAGCAGCCACTGGACGGATAATTCACCCCTCCACTTT
CASSHWTDNSPLHF
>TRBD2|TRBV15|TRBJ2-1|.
TGTGCCACCAGCAGGACACTAGCGGGACTCACGTACAATGAGCAGTTCTTC
CATSRTLAGLTYNEQFF
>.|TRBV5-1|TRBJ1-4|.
TGCGCCAGCAGCTCGGGACTGCCTAATGAAAAACTGTTTTTT
CASSSGLPNEKLFF
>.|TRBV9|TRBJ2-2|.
TGTGCCAGCAGCGGTACCCCTGAGGTCAACACCGGGGAGCTGTTTTTT
CASSGTPEVNTGELFF
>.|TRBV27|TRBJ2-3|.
TGTGCCAGCAGTTTATGGGGGGGGGCGGGCACAGATACGCAGTATTTT
CASSLWGGAGTDTQYF
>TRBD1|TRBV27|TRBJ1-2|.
TGTGCCAGCAGTCGGGGCGGGACAGGGATGTATGGCTACACCTTC
CASSRGGTGMYGYTF
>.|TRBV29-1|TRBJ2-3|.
TGCAGCGTTGAAGATGACGTGGATACGCAGTATTTT
CSVEDDVDTQYF
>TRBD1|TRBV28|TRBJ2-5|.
TGTGCCAGCAGGGGACAGGTTCTTGGCGGGACCCAGTACTTC
CASRGQVLGGTQYF
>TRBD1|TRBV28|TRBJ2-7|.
TGTGCCAGCAGTTTGGGACAGGGGGCCGCAGCCTACGAGCAGTACTTC
CASSLGQGAAAYEQYF
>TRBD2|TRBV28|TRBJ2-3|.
TGTGCCACCGGACTAGCGTCAGATACGCAGTATTTT
CATGLASDTQYF
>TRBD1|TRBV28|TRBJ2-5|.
TGTGCCAGCAGTCCTGGGACAGAAAGCTACCAAGAGACCCAGTACTTC
CASSPGTESYQETQYF
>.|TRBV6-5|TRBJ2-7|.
TGTGCCAGCAGGCGGACAGAGGGAAACTCCTACGAGCAGTACTTC
CASRRTEGNSYEQYF
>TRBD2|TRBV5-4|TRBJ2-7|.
TGTGCCAGCAGTAACCCGGGCGGGGGGACCTACGAGCAGTACTTC
CASSNPGGGTYEQYF
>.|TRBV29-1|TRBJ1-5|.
TGCAGCGTCCCGGGGGCGGGCCCGGGCCAGCCCCAGCATTTT
CSVPGAGPGQPQHF
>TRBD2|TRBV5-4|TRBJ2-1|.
TGTGCCAGCAGCTTGGCGGGACCGGGGGGGAATGAGCAGTTCTTC
CASSLAGPGGNEQFF
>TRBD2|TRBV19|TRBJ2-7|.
TGTGCCAGTAGCCCCTCCGGGACTAGCGGAAAACGGGAGTACTTC
CASSPSGTSGKREYF
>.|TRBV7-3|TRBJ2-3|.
TGTGCCAGCAGCTTGCAAACGGAAGATACGCAGTATTTT
CASSLQTEDTQYF
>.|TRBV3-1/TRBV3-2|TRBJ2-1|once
TGTGCCAGCAGCCAAACAGCAGGCTCCTACAATGAGCAGTTCTTC
CASSQTAGSYNEQFF
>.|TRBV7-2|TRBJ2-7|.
TGTGCCAGCAGCTTAGAGAACACCGAAAAAACCTACGAGCAGTACTTC
CASSLENTEKTYEQYF
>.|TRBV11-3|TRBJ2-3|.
TGTGCCAGCAGCCCTGGCGCGGGTTTAGATACGCAGTATTTT
CASSPGAGLDTQYF
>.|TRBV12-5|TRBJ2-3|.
TGTGCTAGTGGTTTGTCAGTCGGCGGCTACTCAGATACGCAGTATTTT
CASGLSVGGYSDTQYF
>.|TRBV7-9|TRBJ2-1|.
TGTGCCAGCACCCGGGGAGAGACCTACAATGAGCAGTTCTTC
CASTRGETYNEQFF
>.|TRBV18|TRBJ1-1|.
TGTGCCAGCTCACCACCGAGTCTAGCTAACACTGAAGCTTTCTTT
CASSPPSLANTEAFF
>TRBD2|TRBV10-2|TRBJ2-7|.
TGCGCCAGCCCCCGAGGGAGGGGCCTCACCTACGAGCAGTACTTC
CASPRGRGLTYEQYF
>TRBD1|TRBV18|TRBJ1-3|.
TGTGCCAGCTCACCACCGGGACAGAAAATCTCTGGAAACACCATATATTTT
CASSPPGQKISGNTIYF
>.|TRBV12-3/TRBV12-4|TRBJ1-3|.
TGTGCCAGCAGCTCAGGGTCTGGAAACACCATATATTTT
CASSSGSGNTIYF
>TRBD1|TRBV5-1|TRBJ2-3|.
TGCGCCAGCAGCCGGGACAGGGGAGCAGATACGCAGTATTTT
CASSRDRGADTQYF
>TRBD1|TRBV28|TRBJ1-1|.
TGTGCCAGCAAAACCTACAGGGGCAACACTGAAGCTTTCTTT
CASKTYRGNTEAFF
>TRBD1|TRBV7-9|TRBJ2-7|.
TGTGCCAGCAGCTCGACAGGGATCACCTACGAGCAGTACTTC
CASSSTGITYEQYF
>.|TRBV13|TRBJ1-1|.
TGTGCCAGCAGCCCCCGACAGATTGAAGCTTTCTTT
CASSPRQIEAFF
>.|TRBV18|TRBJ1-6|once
TGTGCCAGCTCAAATGCCCAAGGTGATTCACCCCTCCACTTT
CASSNAQGDSPLHF
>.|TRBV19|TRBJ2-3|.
TGTGCCAGTACAGGTCGGGCAGGGGGGACTAGCACAGATACGCAGTATTTT
CASTGRAGGTSTDTQYF
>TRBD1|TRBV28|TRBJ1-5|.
TGTGCCAGCAGGGTAAGGGGGCTGAGGCAGCCCCAGCATTTT
CASRVRGLRQPQHF
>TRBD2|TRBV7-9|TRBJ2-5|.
TGTGCCAGCAGCCCCGGGACTAGCGGGAGATTGTACCAAGAGACCCAGTACTTC
CASSPGTSGRLYQETQYF
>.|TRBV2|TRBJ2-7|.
TGTGCCAGGCGGCGGACGGTGGGTTACGAGCAGTACTTC
CARRRTVGYEQYF
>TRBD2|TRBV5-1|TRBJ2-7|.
TGCGCCAGCAGCCCAGTAGCGGGGGCCGCCTACGAGCAGTACTTC
CASSPVAGAAYEQYF
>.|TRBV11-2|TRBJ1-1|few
TGTGCCAGCAGCTTAAGCCCGACTGAAGCTTTCTTT
CASSLSPTEAFF
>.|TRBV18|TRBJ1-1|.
TGTGCCAGCTCACCCATCTACAGGGATGGGGCTGAAGCTTTCTTT
CASSPIYRDGAEAFF
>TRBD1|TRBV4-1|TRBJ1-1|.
TGCGCCAGCAGCCTCCAGGGACAGGGAGTAGGCACTGAAGCTTTCTTT
CASSLQGQGVGTEAFF
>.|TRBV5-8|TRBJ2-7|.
TGTGCCAGCAGCAGCAACCGGACGTCTTCCTACGAGCAGTACTTC
CASSSNRTSSYEQYF
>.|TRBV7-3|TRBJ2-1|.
TGTGCCAGCAGCTTATTGGCTTTACCCTACAATGAGCAGTTCTTC
CASSLLALPYNEQFF
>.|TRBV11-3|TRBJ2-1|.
TGTGCCAGCAGCTTTCGGGGGCTCAATGAGCAGTTCTTC
CASSFRGLNEQFF